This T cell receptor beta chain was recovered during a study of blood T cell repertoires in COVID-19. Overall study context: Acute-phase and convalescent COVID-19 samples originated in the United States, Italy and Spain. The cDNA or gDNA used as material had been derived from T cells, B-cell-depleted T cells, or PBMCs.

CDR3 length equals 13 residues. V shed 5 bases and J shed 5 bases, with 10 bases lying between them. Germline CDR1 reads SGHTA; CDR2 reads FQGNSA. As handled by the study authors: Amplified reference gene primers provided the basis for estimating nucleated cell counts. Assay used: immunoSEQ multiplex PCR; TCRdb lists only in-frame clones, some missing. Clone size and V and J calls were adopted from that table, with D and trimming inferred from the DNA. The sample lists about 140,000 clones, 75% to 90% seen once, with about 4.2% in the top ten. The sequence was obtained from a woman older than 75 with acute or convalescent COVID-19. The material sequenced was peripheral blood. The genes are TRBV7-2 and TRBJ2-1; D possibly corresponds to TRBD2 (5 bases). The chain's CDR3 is CASSAGVNNEQFF. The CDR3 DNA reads TGTGCCAGCAGCGCCGGGGTGAACAATGAGCAGTTCTTC.